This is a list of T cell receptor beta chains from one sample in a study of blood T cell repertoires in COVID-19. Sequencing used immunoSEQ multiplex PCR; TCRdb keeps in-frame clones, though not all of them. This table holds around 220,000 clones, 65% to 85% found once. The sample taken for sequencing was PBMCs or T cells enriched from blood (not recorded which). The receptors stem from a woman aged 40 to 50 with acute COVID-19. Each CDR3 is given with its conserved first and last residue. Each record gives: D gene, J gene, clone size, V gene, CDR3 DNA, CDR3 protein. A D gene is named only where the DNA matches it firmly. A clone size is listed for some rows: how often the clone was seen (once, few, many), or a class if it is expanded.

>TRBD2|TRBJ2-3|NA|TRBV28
TGTGCCAGCAGTTTATGGACGGGAGGAACTGATACGCAGTATTTT
CASSLWTGGTDTQYF
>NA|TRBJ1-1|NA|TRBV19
TGTGCCAGTAGTATTTGGGGGACATCGAACACTGAAGCTTTCTTT
CASSIWGTSNTEAFF
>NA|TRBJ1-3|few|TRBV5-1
TGCGCCAGCAGCTTGTATTCCACGAGCTCTGGAAACACCATATATTTT
CASSLYSTSSGNTIYF
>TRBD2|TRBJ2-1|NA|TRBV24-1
TGTGCCACCAGTGAGCATCTAGCGGGAGAGTTTAATGAGCAGTTCTTC
CATSEHLAGEFNEQFF
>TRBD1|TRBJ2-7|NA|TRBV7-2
TGTGCCAGCAGCTTGGTCGGGACAGGGGTCTTCGAGCAGTACTTC
CASSLVGTGVFEQYF
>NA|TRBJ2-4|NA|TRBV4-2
TGTGCCAGCAGCCCGGCGGTCAAAAACATTCAGTACTTC
CASSPAVKNIQYF
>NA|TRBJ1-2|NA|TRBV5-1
TGCGCCAGCAGCCCCCCAACCAGCTATGGCTACACCTTC
CASSPPTSYGYTF
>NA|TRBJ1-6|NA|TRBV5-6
TGTGCCAGCAGCTTGGCCATACGTCGGCAGTCAAGCCGGGATTCACCCCTCCACTTT
CASSLAIRRQSSRDSPLHF
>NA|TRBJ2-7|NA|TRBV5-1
TGCGCCAGCAGCTTGGCCAGGGTTTTTTACGAGCAGTACTTC
CASSLARVFYEQYF
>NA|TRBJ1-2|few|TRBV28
TGTGCCAGCAGTTTACCCCCACTACGGGAGTCTAACTATGGCTACACCTTC
CASSLPPLRESNYGYTF
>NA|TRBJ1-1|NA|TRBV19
TGTGCCAGTAGTAGCCAGAAGAACACTGAAGCTTTCTTT
CASSSQKNTEAFF
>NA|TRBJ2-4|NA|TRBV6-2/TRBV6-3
TGTGCCAGCAGTTACTCGATCCTACGGGGAGGAGACAAAAACATTCAGTACTTC
CASSYSILRGGDKNIQYF
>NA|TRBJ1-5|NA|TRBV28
TGTGCCAGCAGTTCAATTGGAGGACGGGGGAAGAGCAATCAGCCCCAGCATTTT
CASSSIGGRGKSNQPQHF
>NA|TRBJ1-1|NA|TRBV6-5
TGTGCCAGCAGGGAGACTGGTAGGACTGAAGCTTTCTTT
CASRETGRTEAFF